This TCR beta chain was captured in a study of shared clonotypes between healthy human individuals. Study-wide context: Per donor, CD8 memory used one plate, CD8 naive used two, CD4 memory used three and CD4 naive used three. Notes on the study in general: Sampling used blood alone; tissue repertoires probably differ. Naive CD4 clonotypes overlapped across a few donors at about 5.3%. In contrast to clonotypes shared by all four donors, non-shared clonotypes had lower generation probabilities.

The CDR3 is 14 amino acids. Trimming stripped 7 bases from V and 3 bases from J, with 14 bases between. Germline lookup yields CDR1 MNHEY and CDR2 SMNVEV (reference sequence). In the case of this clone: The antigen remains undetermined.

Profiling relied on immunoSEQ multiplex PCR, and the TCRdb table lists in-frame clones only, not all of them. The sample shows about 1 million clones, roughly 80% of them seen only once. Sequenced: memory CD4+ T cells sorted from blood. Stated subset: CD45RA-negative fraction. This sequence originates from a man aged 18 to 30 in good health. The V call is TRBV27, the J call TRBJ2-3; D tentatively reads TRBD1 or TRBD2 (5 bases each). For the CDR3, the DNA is TGTGCCAGCATTCGGGACCGTAATACAGATACGCAGTATTTT. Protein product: CASIRDRNTDTQYF.